A selection of T cell receptor beta chains follows, all from one sample in a study of T cells in tuberculosis. Some clones are missing from TCRdb's copy, which holds only in-frame ones; the method was immunoSEQ multiplex PCR. The table has around 35,000 clones, less than 95% seen once. Material: PBMCs, obtained at tuberculosis diagnosis. The receptors were sampled from an adult with tuberculosis. CDR3s leave out the opening cysteine and the closing phenylalanine or tryptophan. The order of the fields is V gene, J gene, CDR3 protein.

TRBV7-6,TRBJ2-3,ASSLAIADTQY
TRBV11-2,TRBJ1-5,ASSSGTAGNQPQH
TRBV28,TRBJ1-5,ASTWARGWEPQH
TRBV6-5,TRBJ2-6,ASSLGSSGANVLT
TRBV19,TRBJ1-1,ATRGDTPNTEAF
TRBV4-1,TRBJ2-1,ASSQHILGQGEDNEQF
TRBV27,TRBJ1-2,ASSYSGDYGYT
TRBV29-1,TRBJ2-2,SVEGGQGARKSGELF
TRBV4-3,TRBJ1-5,ASSQVVNQPQH
TRBV19,TRBJ2-1,ASSMTAGGHNEQF
TRBV2,TRBJ1-6,ASSAYRDRSPLH
TRBV20-1,TRBJ2-3,SLREDTQY
TRBV19,TRBJ2-3,ASSKQGADTQY
TRBV4-2,TRBJ2-4,ASSQDSAGGALTKNIQY
TRBV30,TRBJ2-7,AWSPGYEQY
TRBV27,TRBJ2-1,ASSRGLSGGAVYEQF
TRBV4-3,TRBJ2-1,ASSFRQGGGNEQF
TRBV9,TRBJ2-2,ASSPRLLAGGRLHTGELF
TRBV7-3,TRBJ2-7,ASSFRAGVLEEQY
TRBV6-5,TRBJ2-3,ASSQGQGADTQY
TRBV4-1,TRBJ1-4,ASSQGGTGSGKLF
TRBV2,TRBJ2-1,ASKTRGNEQF
TRBV13,TRBJ2-7,ASSLGRTSRVLSYEQY
TRBV7-2,TRBJ1-2,ASSTTGGIHYGYT
TRBV28,TRBJ1-2,ASSPLRQGGSNHYGYT
TRBV6-6,TRBJ1-5,ASSYSNREDQPQH
TRBV19,TRBJ2-7,ASRQGANEQY
TRBV7-2,TRBJ2-5,ASSSRGQGAGETQY